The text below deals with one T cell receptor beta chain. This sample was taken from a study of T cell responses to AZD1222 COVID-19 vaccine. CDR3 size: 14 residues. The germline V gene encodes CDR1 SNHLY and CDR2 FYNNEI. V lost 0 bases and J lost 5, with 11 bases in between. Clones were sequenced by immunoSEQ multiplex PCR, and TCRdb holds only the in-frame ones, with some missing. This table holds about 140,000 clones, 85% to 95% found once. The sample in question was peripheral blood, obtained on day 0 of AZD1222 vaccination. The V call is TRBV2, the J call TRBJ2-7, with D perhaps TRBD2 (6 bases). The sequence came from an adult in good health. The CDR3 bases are TGTGCCAGCAGTGAAGCGCGGGCGGGGAACGAGCAGTACTTC. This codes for CASSEARAGNEQYF.